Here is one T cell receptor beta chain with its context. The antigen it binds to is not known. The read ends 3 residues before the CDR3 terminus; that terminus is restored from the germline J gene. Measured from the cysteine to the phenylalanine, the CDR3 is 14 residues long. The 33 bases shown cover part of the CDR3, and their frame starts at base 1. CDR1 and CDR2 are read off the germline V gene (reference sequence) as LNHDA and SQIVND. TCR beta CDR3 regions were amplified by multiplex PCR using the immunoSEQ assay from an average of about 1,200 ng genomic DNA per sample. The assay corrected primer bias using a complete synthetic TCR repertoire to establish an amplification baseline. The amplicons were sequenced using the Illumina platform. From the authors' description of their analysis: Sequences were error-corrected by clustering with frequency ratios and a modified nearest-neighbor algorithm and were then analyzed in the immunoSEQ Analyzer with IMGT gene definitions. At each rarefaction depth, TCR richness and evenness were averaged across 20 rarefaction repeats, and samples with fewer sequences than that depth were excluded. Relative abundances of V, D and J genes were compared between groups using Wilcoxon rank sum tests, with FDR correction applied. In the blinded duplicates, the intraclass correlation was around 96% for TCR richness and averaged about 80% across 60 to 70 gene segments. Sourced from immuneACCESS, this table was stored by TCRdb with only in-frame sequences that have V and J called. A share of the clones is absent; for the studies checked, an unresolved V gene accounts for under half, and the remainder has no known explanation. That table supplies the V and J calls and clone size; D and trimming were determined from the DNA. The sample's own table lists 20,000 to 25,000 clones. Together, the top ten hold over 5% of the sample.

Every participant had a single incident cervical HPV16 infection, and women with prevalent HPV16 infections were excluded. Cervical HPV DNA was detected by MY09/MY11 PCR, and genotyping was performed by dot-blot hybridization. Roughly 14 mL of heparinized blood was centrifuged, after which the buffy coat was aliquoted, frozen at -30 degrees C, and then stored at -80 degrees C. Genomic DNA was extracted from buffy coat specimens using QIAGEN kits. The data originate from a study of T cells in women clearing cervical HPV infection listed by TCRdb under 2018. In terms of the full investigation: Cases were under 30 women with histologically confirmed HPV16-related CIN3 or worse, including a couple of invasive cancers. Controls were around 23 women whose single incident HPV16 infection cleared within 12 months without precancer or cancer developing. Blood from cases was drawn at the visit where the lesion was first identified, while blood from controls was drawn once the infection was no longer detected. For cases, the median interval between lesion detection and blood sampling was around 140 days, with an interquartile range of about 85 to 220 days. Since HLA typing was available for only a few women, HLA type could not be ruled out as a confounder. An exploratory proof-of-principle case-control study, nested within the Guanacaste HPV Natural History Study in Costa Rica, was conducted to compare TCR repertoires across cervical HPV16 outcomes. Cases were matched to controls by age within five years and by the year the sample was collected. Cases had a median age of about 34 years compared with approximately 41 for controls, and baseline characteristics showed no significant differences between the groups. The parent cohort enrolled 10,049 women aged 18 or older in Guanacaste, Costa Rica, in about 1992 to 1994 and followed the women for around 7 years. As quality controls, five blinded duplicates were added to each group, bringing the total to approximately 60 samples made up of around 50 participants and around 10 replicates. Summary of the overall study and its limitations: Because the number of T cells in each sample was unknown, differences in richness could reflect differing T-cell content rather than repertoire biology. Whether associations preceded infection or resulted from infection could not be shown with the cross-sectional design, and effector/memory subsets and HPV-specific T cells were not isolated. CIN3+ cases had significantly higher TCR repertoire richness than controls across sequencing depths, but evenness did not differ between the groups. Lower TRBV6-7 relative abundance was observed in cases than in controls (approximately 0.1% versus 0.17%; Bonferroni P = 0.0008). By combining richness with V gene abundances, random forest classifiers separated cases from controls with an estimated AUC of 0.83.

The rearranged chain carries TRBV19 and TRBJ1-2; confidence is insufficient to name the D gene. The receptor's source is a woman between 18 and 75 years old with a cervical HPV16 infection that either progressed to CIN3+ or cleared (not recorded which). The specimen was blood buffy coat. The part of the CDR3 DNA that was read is TGTGCCAGTAGTTTATTGGGCGGGAAGAATGAC. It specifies CASSLLGGKND. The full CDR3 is CASSLLGGKNDYTF.